The clone carrying this T cell receptor (beta chain) was seen many times. The antigen remains undetermined. For CDR3 and TCR beta VDJ profiling, genomic DNA was the template used. Using its own MiXCR run on the reads, TCRdb lists one record per CDR3 protein. The sample records approximately 220,000 distinct CDR3 sequences, 40% to 50% being singletons. This entry is derived from a study of CD8+CD57+ T cells in acquired aplastic anemia. Those patients picked for sequencing had displayed CD8+CD57+ cell expansion on flow cytometry. Findings and limits, study-wide: Between patients and controls, CD8+ Simpson's diversity did not vary significantly. Researchers report that about 28 CD8+ CDR3 sequences appeared in both patients and controls.

Germline-derived CDR1 and CDR2 are SGHRS and YFSETQ. Trimming shortened V by 1 base and J by 0 bases, and 8 bases separated the two germline ends. The CDR3 runs 14 residues. The V and J genes are TRBV5-1 and TRBJ2-7; D uncertain. The sample taken for sequencing was sorted CD4+, CD8+, or CD8+CD57+ T cells (not recorded which) from PBMCs. The TCR comes from a human donor with aplastic anemia. CDR3 sequence: CASSLNRYSYEQYF. CDR3 sequence (DNA): TGCGCCAGCAGCTTGAATAGGTACTCCTACGAGCAGTACTTC.